These 6 T cell receptor beta chains originate from one sample sequenced in a study of T cell responses to AZD1222 COVID-19 vaccine. Sequenced by immunoSEQ multiplex PCR; TCRdb stores in-frame clones only, minus some. The sample has 60,000 to 75,000 clones, under 90% seen once; the top ten hold about 6.1%. The source material was peripheral blood, sampled 28 days after the second AZD1222 dose. The source of these receptors is an adult who received the AZD1222 COVID-19 vaccine.

This clone was counted only a few times. The chain recombines TRBV5-1 with TRBJ2-3, with D possibly TRBD2 on 5 matching bases. Germline values: CDR1 SGHRS, CDR2 YFSETQ. CDR3 length equals 13 residues. The V end lost 5 bases, the J end lost 5 bases, and 12 bases lay between the germline ends. The CDR3 here is CASRPGREDTQYF. The CDR3 DNA reads as TGCGCCAGCAGGCCGGGAAGGGAAGATACGCAGTATTTT.

Written as DNA, the CDR3 is TGTGCCAGCAGTGAACAGGGTACCTATGGCTACACCTTC. It yields the protein CASSEQGTYGYTF. The chain recombines TRBV27 with TRBJ1-2; perhaps TRBD1 as D (6 bases). This CDR3 is built from 13 residues. V was pared by 5 bases and J by 4 bases, with 11 bases between. Germline V CDR1 and CDR2: MNHEY, SMNVEV (reference sequence).

V is TRBV6-6 and J is TRBJ2-7; possible D gene TRBD2, 5 bases. Germline values: CDR1 MNHNY, CDR2 SVGAGI (reference sequence). V dropped 2 bases and J dropped 7 bases, with 9 bases sitting between them. This CDR3 has 12 residues. The CDR3: CASSYPRGEQYF. DNA of the CDR3: TGTGCCAGCAGTTACCCCCGGGGTGAGCAGTACTTC.

This clone was picked up many times. This chain uses TRBV2 with TRBJ1-2; TRBD1 aligns across 7 bases. Germline CDR1 SNHLY, CDR2 FYNNEI. The CDR3 covers 16 residues. V gave up 5 bases and J gave up 2 bases; unmatched junction bases: 11. The CDR3 protein is CASSSGTAHLNYGYTF. The CDR3 DNA reads as TGTGCCAGCAGTTCTGGGACAGCACACCTAAACTATGGCTACACCTTC.

The CDR3 reads CASSPQGTLNTEAFF. CDR3 DNA sequence: TGTGCCAGCTCACCACAGGGAACCTTGAACACTGAAGCTTTCTTT. The chain combines TRBV18 with TRBJ1-1; D remains unclear. Per the germline V gene, CDR1 is KGHSH and CDR2 is LQKENI. V lost 1 base, J lost 0 bases, and 9 bases lay in between. The CDR3 has 15 residues.

This rearrangement joins TRBV6-2 or TRBV6-3 to TRBJ1-5; no clear D. Per germline, CDR1 MNHEY and CDR2 SVGEGT. This CDR3 region has 13 residues. V shed 2 bases and J shed 3 bases, with 5 bases lying between them. The CDR3 DNA follows: TGTGCCAGCAGTTACAGTTACAATCAGCCCCAGCATTTT. Translated, it gives CASSYSYNQPQHF.